One sample yielded the 18 T cell receptor beta chains listed below, sequenced in a study of T cell changes during pregnancy in multiple sclerosis (dated by TCRdb to between 2018 and 2021). Libraries were constructed by the immunoSEQ multiplex PCR assay. TCRdb obtained this table from immuneACCESS and retained in-frame rearrangements with V and J assigned. These tables miss some clones; where compared with another copy, unresolved V genes account for less than half of the shortfall, and the remainder is unexplained. Here the sample has tens of thousands of clones; 88% occur a single time. The top ten hold approximately 1.2% of the sample. The material sequenced was CD4+ T cells from peripheral blood mononuclear cells, taken before pregnancy. Receptors originate from a female donor with multiple sclerosis, enrolled in a pregnancy study.

V gene TRBV5-8 combines with J gene TRBJ1-5; 7 bases align to TRBD1. Looked up from germline, CDR1 is SGHTS and CDR2 is YDEGEE. V dropped 4 bases and J dropped 0; count of bases not matched to a gene: 4. The CDR3 consists of 15 residues. CDR3 in amino acids: CASSIGQASNQPQHF. The CDR3 bases are TGTGCCAGCAGCATAGGACAGGCTAGCAATCAGCCCCAGCATTTT.

This rearrangement joins TRBV5-1 to TRBJ1-1; 12 bases line up with TRBD1. This CDR3 is built from 16 residues. The V and J ends lost 4 bases and 7 bases, in that order; junction bases with no gene match: 11. CDR1 is SGHRS and CDR2 is YFSETQ in the germline V gene. The CDR3 reads CASSRDRGPPNHEAFF. In DNA form, the CDR3 reads TGCGCCAGCAGCCGGGACAGGGGGCCACCTAACCATGAAGCTTTCTTT.

The gene calls are TRBV5-1 and TRBJ2-4; D might be TRBD1 (5 bases). V was clipped by 0 bases and J by 4 bases, with 11 bases between them. Germline CDR1 SGHRS, CDR2 YFSETQ. CDR3 size: 15 residues. CDR3 coding DNA: TGCGCCAGCAGCTTGGAGGGGCACGTTAAAAACATTCAGTACTTC. Its translation: CASSLEGHVKNIQYF.

The table lists this clone with a few counts. Other DNA variants within this sample encode the same CDR3. The chain links TRBV6-6 to TRBJ1-1; 10 bases line up with TRBD1. J was trimmed by 1 base and V by 7 bases; bases with no gene match: 9. Germline V gives CDR1 MNHNY, CDR2 SVGAGI (reference sequence). The CDR3 is made up of 16 amino acids. The DNA of the CDR3 is TGTGCCAGCACCACGACAGGGGGCCCGAGGAACACTGAAGCTTTCTTT. It encodes CASTTTGGPRNTEAFF.

V gene TRBV29-1 combines with J gene TRBJ1-4, with D unclear. CDR1 and CDR2 (germline): SQVTM, ANQGSEA. Trimming took 2 bases from V and 8 from J, leaving 12 bases between them. CDR3 length: 13 amino acids. CDR3: CSVESGPGEKLFF. The CDR3 region has the DNA TGCAGCGTTGAATCTGGGCCGGGGGAAAAACTGTTTTTT.

The chain has TRBV11-2 and TRBJ1-4; 8 bases match TRBD1. Trimming at V came to 4 bases and at J to 0 bases, leaving 4 bases not matched to a gene. The germline V gene encodes CDR1 SGHAT and CDR2 FQNNGV. The CDR3 is made up of 16 amino acids. CDR3 protein: CASSSGQGTTNEKLFF. In DNA form, the CDR3 reads TGTGCCAGCAGCTCCGGACAGGGAACAACTAATGAAAAACTGTTTTTT.

The rearrangement links TRBV29-1 to TRBJ1-3, with unresolved D. Trimming took off 4 bases at V and 2 bases at J, with 9 bases between the two ends. Germline CDR1 is SQVTM and CDR2 is ANQGSEA. This CDR3 spans 13 amino acids. CDR3 DNA sequence: TGCAGCGTTGGGGCGTCGGCTGGAAACACCATATATTTT. Protein product: CSVGASAGNTIYF.

This chain connects TRBV7-3 to TRBJ2-3; 13 bases match TRBD2. CDR3 size: 16 residues. Germline CDR1 and CDR2: SGHTA and FQGTGA. V lost 2 bases and J lost 5; bases outside the gene matches: 4. CDR3 sequence (DNA): TGTGCCAGCAGCTTAGGGACTAGCGGGAAAGTAGATACGCAGTATTTT. Amino acid sequence: CASSLGTSGKVDTQYF.

The genes are TRBV5-5 and TRBJ1-2, with D tentatively TRBD1 (6 bases). The CDR3 runs to 12 residues. The germline V gene has CDR1 SGHKS and CDR2 YYEKEE (reference sequence). Between the trimmed V and J ends, which lost 2 bases and 8 bases, there was a span of 10 bases. This chain's CDR3 is CASSFTGPGYTF. The CDR3 DNA reads TGTGCCAGCAGCTTTACAGGGCCGGGCTACACCTTC.

The chain combines TRBV5-5 with TRBJ1-4; D remains ambiguous. The V and J ends lost 0 bases and 0 bases respectively, with 12 bases between them. CDR1 and CDR2 from the germline V gene are SGHKS and YYEKEE (reference sequence). This CDR3 spans 17 amino acids. The CDR3 loop reads CASSLGAELATNEKLFF. CDR3 nucleotide sequence: TGTGCCAGCAGCTTGGGGGCAGAACTTGCAACTAATGAAAAACTGTTTTTT.

The DNA of the CDR3 is TGCGCCAGCAGCTTGGGGAGTTTTAACTATGGCTACACCTTC. It codes for CASSLGSFNYGYTF. The rearrangement joins TRBV5-1 to TRBJ1-2; D gene uncertain. The CDR3 has 14 amino acids. Deletions cut 0 bases from V and 1 base from J, with 7 bases between. Per germline, CDR1 SGHRS and CDR2 YFSETQ.

J is TRBJ2-6 and V is TRBV30; TRBD1 matches at 9 bases. This CDR3 region has 17 residues. Germline V gene sequence: CDR1 GTSNPN, CDR2 SVGIG (reference sequence). Trimming cost V 4 bases and J 1 base; bases outside gene matches: 8. The CDR3 sequence is CAWNRDRALSGANVLTF. In DNA, the CDR3 is TGTGCCTGGAACCGGGACAGGGCTTTGTCTGGGGCCAACGTCCTGACTTTC.

V and J are TRBV5-5 and TRBJ2-1, with D possibly being TRBD2 (6 bases). This CDR3 spans 17 amino acids. Trimming shortened V by 3 bases and J by 0 bases, and 16 bases separated the two germline ends. Germline V lookup: CDR1 SGHKS, CDR2 YYEKEE (reference sequence). CDR3: CASSSTPTSSSYNEQFF. The CDR3, as DNA: TGTGCCAGCAGCTCCACCCCTACTAGCAGCTCCTACAATGAGCAGTTCTTC.

The gene calls are TRBV6-5 and TRBJ2-7, with TRBD1 matching 7 bases. Looked up from germline, CDR1 is MNHEY and CDR2 is SVGAGI. The CDR3 contains 15 residues. Trimming took 5 bases from V and 4 from J; bases not matched to a gene: 11. CDR3 bases: TGTGCCAGCAGTCCCCCGGGACAGACCTTTTACGAGCAGTACTTC. This sequence encodes CASSPPGQTFYEQYF.

This rearrangement joins TRBV14 to TRBJ1-2; 7 nucleotides match TRBD1. Germline V gene sequence: CDR1 SGHDN, CDR2 FVKESK. The CDR3 is 14 amino acids. J was trimmed by 7 bases and V by 2 bases; bases with no gene match: 7. This CDR3 reads CASSQSTGTSGYTF. In DNA form, the CDR3 reads TGTGCCAGCAGCCAATCGACAGGGACGAGTGGCTACACCTTC. Variable domain in full (rest from reference TRBV14 and TRBJ1-2): EAGVTQFPSHSVIEKGQTVTLRCDPISGHDNLYWYRRVMGKEIKFLLHFVKESKQDESGMPNNRFLAERTGGTYSTLKVQPAELEDSGVYFCASSQSTGTSGYTFGSGTRLTVV.

The chain has TRBV19 and TRBJ2-1; TRBD1 is a possible D gene (6 bases). The germline V and J ends were trimmed by 7 bases and 1 base, with 14 bases remaining between them. CDR3 length equals 15 residues. Germline assignment: CDR1 LNHDA and CDR2 SQIVND (reference sequence). CDR3 in amino acids: CASTSTGISYNEQFF. The DNA of the CDR3 is TGTGCCAGTACCTCCACAGGGATTTCCTACAATGAGCAGTTCTTC.

This clone was found a few times. This sequence joins TRBV18 and TRBJ1-2; 7 bases line up with TRBD1. The V gene end was trimmed by 5 bases and the J gene end by 1 base; junction bases not matched to a gene: 4. The germline V gene encodes CDR1 KGHSH and CDR2 LQKENI. This CDR3 is 14 amino acids long. The CDR3 DNA reads TGTGCCAGCTCAGGTTGGGACAGTAACTATGGCTACACCTTC. It specifies CASSGWDSNYGYTF.

V gene TRBV5-5 combines with J gene TRBJ2-7; 7 nucleotides match TRBD2. V trimming: 2 bases; J trimming: 1 base; junction bases outside the gene matches: 6. Germline CDR1 SGHKS, CDR2 YYEKEE (reference sequence). The CDR3 totals 15 residues. The CDR3 spells CASSFGLAVSYEQYF. The CDR3 DNA reads TGTGCCAGCAGCTTCGGCCTAGCGGTATCCTACGAGCAGTACTTC. Complete variable domain (other parts from reference TRBV5-5 and TRBJ2-7): DAGVTQSPTHLIKTRGQQVTLRCSPISGHKSVSWYQQVLGQGPQFIFQYYEKEERGRGNFPDRFSARQFPNYSSELNVNALLLGDSALYLCASSFGLAVSYEQYFGPGTRLTVT.